Following are 8 T cell receptor beta chains from one sample sequenced in a study of cytomegalovirus exposure and HLA in healthy donors. 60 Vbeta and 13 Jbeta primers were used in PCR. Measured with immunoSEQ multiplex PCR; TCRdb has only the in-frame clones, and not every one. In the table there are 150,000 to 200,000 clones, about 80% of which are singletons. Material for sequencing was PBMCs. These receptors originate from a woman aged 40-49 years in good health and CMV-seronegative.

The chain joins TRBV7-9 to TRBJ2-7; 7 nucleotides match TRBD2. V shed 1 base, J shed 7 bases, and the junction held 7 bases outside the gene matches. Germline CDR1 is SEHNR and CDR2 is FQNEAQ (reference sequence). The length of the CDR3 is 14 residues. In DNA form, the CDR3 reads TGTGCCAGCAGCTTAGAGGGCGGGAGCGGGGAGCAGTACTTC. Protein: CASSLEGGSGEQYF.

V gene TRBV2 combines with J gene TRBJ2-1; 11 bases fit TRBD2. Germline V gives CDR1 SNHLY, CDR2 FYNNEI. After removal of 3 bases from V and 3 bases from J, the junction contained 10 bases not matched to a gene. The CDR3 runs 18 residues. The CDR3 sequence: CASSENLAGGRIYNEQFF. The CDR3 bases are TGTGCCAGCAGTGAGAACCTAGCGGGAGGAAGGATCTACAATGAGCAGTTCTTC.

The V and J genes are TRBV7-9 and TRBJ2-2, with a weak D call TRBD1 (5 bases). The CDR3 consists of 14 residues. V was trimmed by 4 bases and J by 7 bases, leaving 13 bases between them. The germline gives CDR1 SEHNR, CDR2 FQNEAQ (reference sequence). The CDR3 here is CASSSSGIFGELFF. CDR3 DNA: TGTGCCAGCAGCTCCTCAGGGATTTTCGGGGAGCTGTTTTTT.

The gene calls are TRBV19 and TRBJ2-5; weak D call: TRBD2 (7 bases). CDR1 is LNHDA and CDR2 is SQIVND in the germline V gene (reference sequence). Between the trimmed V and J ends, which lost 5 bases and 7 bases, there was a span of 17 bases. The CDR3 sequence is 14 residues long. This CDR3 is CASSGTGGRGTQYF. The CDR3 coding sequence is TGTGCCAGTAGTGGGACCGGGGGGCGCGGGACCCAGTACTTC.

The rearrangement links TRBV6-4 to TRBJ1-5; 8 bases fit TRBD1. The CDR3 spans 13 residues. The germline CDR1 and CDR2 sequences are MRHNA and SNTAGT. V shed 5 bases, J shed 6 bases, and the junction held 3 bases outside the gene matches. This CDR3 reads CASSTGGSQPQHF. CDR3 nucleotides: TGTGCCAGCAGTACAGGGGGATCTCAGCCCCAGCATTTT.

This clone was counted a single time. The CDR3 sequence: CASSPLDREETQYF. CDR3 nucleotides: TGCGCCAGCAGCCCCCTAGACAGGGAAGAGACCCAGTACTTC. The chain carries TRBV5-1 and TRBJ2-5, with 7 nucleotides matching TRBD1. The CDR3 covers 14 residues. CDR1 and CDR2 (germline): SGHRS, YFSETQ. Trimming removed 4 bases from V and 3 bases from J; junction bases left unmatched: 6.

This clone was counted a few times. The J gene is TRBJ1-1, the V gene TRBV5-1, with 10 nucleotides matching TRBD1. This CDR3 has 13 residues. Germline CDR1 and CDR2: SGHRS and YFSETQ. V lost 8 bases, J lost 8 bases, and 9 bases stayed unmatched. The CDR3 region is CASKGQGTVEAFF. CDR3 nucleotide sequence: TGCGCCAGTAAGGGACAGGGGACGGTCGAAGCTTTCTTT.

V is TRBV5-1 and J is TRBJ1-3; D not certain. V dropped 4 bases and J dropped 2 bases, with 16 bases sitting between them. Germline V lookup: CDR1 SGHRS, CDR2 YFSETQ. The CDR3 has 16 amino acids. In nucleotides, the CDR3 is TGCGCCAGCAGCAACATCGCCGGGGATACTGGAAACACCATATATTTT. Translated, it gives CASSNIAGDTGNTIYF.